This T cell receptor beta chain was sequenced for a study of control samples from healthy donors and cancer patients. Method: immunoSEQ multiplex PCR; TCRdb's copy keeps in-frame clones and lacks some. The sample holds more than 85,000 clones, approximately 90% seen once. With 6 bases clipped from V and 7 bases from J, the junction kept 6 bases outside the gene matches. This CDR3 region has 13 residues. Per the germline V gene, CDR1 is SNHLY and CDR2 is FYNNEI. This sequence joins TRBV2 and TRBJ1-2; 9 bases are shared with TRBD1. Material for sequencing was blood. This sequence originates from a human donor in good health. The donor label of this sample is uncertain. CDR3 in DNA: TGTGCCAGCAGAGCCGGGACAGGGCTTGGCTACACCTTC. The encoded protein is CASRAGTGLGYTF. Drawing the rest from reference TRBV2 and TRBJ1-2, the complete variable domain is EPEVTQTPSHQVTQMGQEVILRCVPISNHLYFYWYRQILGQKVEFLVSFYNNEISEKSEIFDDQFSVERPDGSNFTLKIRSTKLEDSAMYFCASRAGTGLGYTFGSGTRLTVV.